One sample yielded the 6 T cell receptor beta chains listed below, sequenced in a study of T cells in Graves' hyperthyroidism and ophthalmopathy. The investigators amplified TCR beta CDR3 regions from RNA transcripts. An initial round of RT-PCR targeting the TCR CDR3 relied on the HTBI primer set. TCRdb re-derived calls from the multiplex PCR reads in MiXCR, one entry per CDR3 protein. The sample lists 640,000 or so distinct CDR3 sequences, about 15% occurring once. Input material: blood. The source is a middle-aged woman with Graves' ophthalmopathy.

This chain joins TRBV4-3 and TRBJ1-2; D unclear. The length of the CDR3 is 15 residues. The germline CDR1 and CDR2 sequences are LGHNA and YSLEER. V was pared by 4 bases and J by 2 bases, with 14 bases between. The CDR3 loop is CASSPSVMMNYGYTF. The CDR3 DNA follows: TGCGCCAGCAGCCCCAGTGTGATGATGAACTATGGCTACACCTTC.

This clonotype was counted between two and nine times. The J gene is TRBJ2-3, the V gene TRBV20-1, with 10 positions matching TRBD2. Germline CDR1 and CDR2: DFQATT and SNEGSKA (reference sequence). J lost 0 bases, V lost 3 bases, and 9 bases had no gene match. The CDR3 is 17 residues long. The DNA of the CDR3 is TGCAGTGCTAGCCCTTATGGACTAGCGGACAGCACAGATACGCAGTATTTT. This sequence encodes CSASPYGLADSTDTQYF.

This clonotype was counted ten times or more. The chain recombines TRBV12-3 or TRBV12-4 with TRBJ1-2; D may be TRBD1 (5 bases). The germline V and J ends were trimmed by 7 bases and 0 bases, with 12 bases remaining between them. The CDR3 contains 14 residues. Here the CDR3 reads CASTREGTNYGYTF. In DNA, the CDR3 is TGTGCCAGCACTCGGGAGGGGACTAACTATGGCTACACCTTC.

This clonotype was found a few times. The chain carries TRBV20-1 and TRBJ2-3; 7 bases map to TRBD2. V was pared by 4 bases and J by 1 base, with 8 bases of the junction left unmatched. Germline V CDR1 and CDR2: DFQATT, SNEGSKA (reference sequence). The CDR3 is made up of 15 amino acids. The CDR3: CSATREGIGTDTQYF. CDR3 coding DNA: TGCAGTGCTACTAGGGAGGGGATCGGCACAGATACGCAGTATTTT.

The chain is built from TRBV20-1 and TRBJ1-6; D is possibly TRBD1 (5 bases). The CDR3 has 14 amino acids. The germline V and J ends were trimmed by 3 bases and 10 bases, with 16 bases remaining between them. Per the germline V gene, CDR1 is DFQATT and CDR2 is SNEGSKA (reference sequence). The CDR3 DNA reads as TGCAGTGCTAGTTCCCGGACACGGGGATCACCCCTCCACTTT. Translating gives CSASSRTRGSPLHF.

This clonotype was observed many times. V and J are TRBV6-1 and TRBJ1-1; D gene uncertain. V lost 7 bases, J lost 1 base, and 10 bases lay in between. The CDR3 has 13 residues. Germline V gives CDR1 MNHNS, CDR2 SASEGT. The CDR3: CASTRHSNTEAFF. CDR3 DNA: TGTGCCAGCACGCGACACTCGAACACTGAAGCTTTCTTT.